This TCR beta chain was obtained from a study of T cell responses to AZD1222 COVID-19 vaccine. Study findings and constraints: Clonal diversity was possibly underestimated, and the donors were mostly white British, with more females.

CDR3 length: 14 amino acids. Trimming stripped 0 bases from V and 2 bases from J, with 7 bases between. The germline V gene has CDR1 LGHDT and CDR2 YNNKEL (reference sequence). Generated by immunoSEQ multiplex PCR, the TCRdb table keeps only in-frame clones and is missing some. Here the sample spans approximately 120,000 clones, more than 70% being singletons. Only one count was recorded for this clone. Its matching antigen is unknown. The chain has TRBV3-1 (or the pseudogene TRBV3-2) and TRBJ1-2; D remains ambiguous. This receptor was identified in an adult who received the AZD1222 COVID-19 vaccine. The sample here was peripheral blood, taken 28 days after the second AZD1222 dose. The CDR3 DNA reads TGTGCCAGCAGCCAAGACAGGTCAAACTATGGCTACACCTTC. Translated, it gives CASSQDRSNYGYTF.